Each of the 21 T cell receptor beta chains below was sequenced from the same sample in a study of cytomegalovirus exposure and HLA in healthy donors (dated by TCRdb to the late 2010s). Receptor amplification or capture employed the immunoSEQ multiplex PCR assay. For the multiplex PCR, a mixture combining 60 forward primers for TCR Vbeta segments and 13 reverse primers for TCR Jbeta segments was used. TCRdb provides this immuneACCESS table in a form limited to in-frame rearrangements. Some clones are lacking; in checked studies, under half of them reflect an unresolved V gene, and why the rest are absent is not known. This sample has some 140,000 clones in its table, and around 72% of those were observed once. Around 4.2% of the sample is held by the ten biggest clonotypes. Sequencing input: PBMCs. The source is a man between 45 and 60 years old in good health and CMV-seropositive.

This chain's CDR3 is CASKESIGDTQYF. The CDR3 nucleotides read TGTGCCAGCAAGGAGTCTATAGGAGATACGCAGTATTTT. This chain joins TRBV6-5 and TRBJ2-3; unclear D gene. V lost 7 bases and J lost 5, with 13 bases in between. This CDR3 region has 13 residues. CDR1 is MNHEY and CDR2 is SVGAGI in the germline V gene.

V and J are TRBV2 and TRBJ2-1; 10 bases agree with TRBD2. V shed 5 bases, J shed 1 base, and the junction held 5 bases outside the gene matches. The CDR3 loop spans 16 amino acids. Germline V gene sequence: CDR1 SNHLY, CDR2 FYNNEI. This CDR3 reads CASSIIAGGSYNEQFF. Written as DNA, the CDR3 is TGTGCCAGCAGTATCATAGCGGGGGGTTCCTACAATGAGCAGTTCTTC.

The chain carries TRBV6-1 and TRBJ1-2; 7 bases align to TRBD1. The V and J ends lost 4 bases and 4 bases, in that order; junction bases with no gene match: 9. Per germline, CDR1 MNHNS and CDR2 SASEGT. The CDR3 runs to 15 residues. The CDR3 sequence: CASSVLIGTAYGYTF. DNA for the CDR3: TGTGCCAGCAGTGTGCTGATTGGGACAGCCTATGGCTACACCTTC.

This chain connects TRBV4-1 to TRBJ1-1, with a possible D match to TRBD1 (5 bases). Germline V gene data show CDR1 as MGHRA and CDR2 as YSYEKL. The CDR3 runs to 15 residues. V dropped 4 bases and J dropped 5 bases, with 17 bases sitting between them. In DNA form, the CDR3 reads TGCGCCAGCAGCCGCGGGACCGTACGGGGGACTGAAGCTTTCTTT. This translates into CASSRGTVRGTEAFF.

This clone was observed a few times. The J gene is TRBJ1-2, the V gene TRBV9, with 7 bases lining up with TRBD1. CDR3 length: 15 amino acids. The germline V gene encodes CDR1 SGDLS and CDR2 YYNGEE. The J segment lost 4 bases and the V segment lost 0 bases, leaving 6 bases of the junction unmatched. CDR3 coding DNA: TGTGCCAGCAGCGTAGGGGGGGACAGCACCTATGGCTACACCTTC. Amino acid sequence: CASSVGGDSTYGYTF.

In nucleotides, the CDR3 is TGTGCCAGCCGTTCGACAGGGGGCGGTGAGACCCAGTACTTC. This translates into CASRSTGGGETQYF. The chain carries TRBV6-1 and TRBJ2-5; TRBD1 matches 10 bases. CDR1 and CDR2 (germline): MNHNS, SASEGT. The CDR3 runs to 14 residues. The V segment lost 8 bases and the J segment 5 bases; nucleotides outside the gene matches: 8.

The rearrangement links TRBV4-1 to TRBJ2-5; perhaps TRBD2 as D (5 bases). The ends were cut back, 4 bases at V and 2 bases at J, with 8 bases in the middle. Looked up from germline, CDR1 is MGHRA and CDR2 is YSYEKL. CDR3 length: 13 amino acids. CDR3 bases: TGCGCCAGCAGCCGTCCGGGACAAGAGACCCAGTACTTC. Translation gives CASSRPGQETQYF.

The chain links TRBV11-3 to TRBJ2-3; 8 bases are shared with TRBD1. This CDR3 is 16 amino acids long. CDR1 and CDR2 (germline): SGHNT, YENEEA. The V gene end was trimmed by 4 bases and the J gene end by 5 bases; junction bases not matched to a gene: 11. The CDR3 is CASSSGRDRSGDTQYF. Written as DNA, the CDR3 is TGTGCCAGCAGCTCCGGCCGGGACAGGAGTGGAGATACGCAGTATTTT.

The chain recombines TRBV9 with TRBJ2-3, with unresolved D. The CDR3 loop spans 15 amino acids. The ends were cut back, 0 bases at V and 9 bases at J, with 17 bases in the middle. Looked up from germline, CDR1 is SGDLS and CDR2 is YYNGEE. The CDR3 loop reads CASSVGDNRLPTQYF. The CDR3 DNA reads TGTGCCAGCAGCGTAGGAGACAACCGCCTTCCCACGCAGTATTTT.

This clone appeared a single time. This chain connects TRBV7-6 to TRBJ2-7; maybe TRBD1 (6 bases). The CDR3 covers 14 residues. Per the germline V gene, CDR1 is SGHVS and CDR2 is FNYEAQ. With 5 bases removed from V and 4 bases from J, the gap between germline ends came to 15 bases. CDR3 DNA: TGTGCCAGCAGCCCAAGAGGGACATCTTACGAGCAGTACTTC. It encodes CASSPRGTSYEQYF.

The chain has TRBV29-1 and TRBJ2-4, with D possibly matching TRBD2 (5 bases). Germline CDR1 is SQVTM and CDR2 is ANQGSEA. CDR3 size: 15 residues. The germline V and J ends were trimmed by 4 bases and 8 bases, with 21 bases remaining between them. CDR3 in DNA: TGCAGCGTTGTCCGTCAAGAGGGTATATGGGACATTCAGTACTTC. This sequence encodes CSVVRQEGIWDIQYF.

The chain recombines TRBV9 with TRBJ2-5, with 9 bases fitting TRBD2. This CDR3 has 16 amino acids. V lost 0 bases and J lost 4; bases outside the gene matches: 7. CDR1 is SGDLS, CDR2 YYNGEE, per germline. The CDR3 DNA reads as TGTGCCAGCAGCGTAGACTTTAGCGGGAGAGGAGAGACCCAGTACTTC. This gives the protein CASSVDFSGRGETQYF. Full variable domain (missing parts from reference TRBV9 and TRBJ2-5): DSGVTQTPKHLITATGQRVTLRCSPRSGDLSVYWYQQSLDQGLQFLIQYYNGEERAKGNILERFSAQQFPDLHSELNLSSLELGDSALYFCASSVDFSGRGETQYFGPGTRLLVL.

V is TRBV4-3 and J is TRBJ2-3, with 14 bases lining up with TRBD2. The CDR3 covers 15 residues. Per germline, CDR1 LGHNA and CDR2 YSLEER. Losses at the gene ends were 4 bases for V and 5 bases for J; bases not matched to a gene: 2. CDR3 residues: CASSLGLAGGDTQYF. CDR3 sequence (DNA): TGCGCCAGCAGCCTAGGACTAGCGGGAGGAGATACGCAGTATTTT.

Of note for this clone: The junction departs from the called germline gene at one end, perhaps through a read error. The genes are TRBV7-7 and TRBJ2-1; no clear D. The CDR3 extends over 15 amino acids. Germline CDR1 and CDR2: SSHAT and FNYEAQ (reference sequence). CDR3 DNA sequence: TGTGCTAGCAGCTTAAACTCGGTCCCCTACAATGAGCAGTTCTTC. Its protein product is CASSLNSVPYNEQFF.

The chain links TRBV4-3 to TRBJ2-2; TRBD2 aligns across 8 bases. V trimming: 2 bases; J trimming: 3 bases; junction bases outside the gene matches: 5. This CDR3 has 16 residues. The germline gives CDR1 LGHNA, CDR2 YSLEER. CDR3 protein: CASSQNSGIYTGELFF. CDR3 coding DNA: TGCGCCAGCAGCCAAAATAGCGGGATATACACCGGGGAGCTGTTTTTT.

This clone was counted once. V and J are TRBV25-1 and TRBJ1-2, with D uncertain. Trimming cost V 2 bases and J 8 bases, with 3 bases left between them. The CDR3 loop spans 10 amino acids. Germline loops: CDR1 MGHDK, CDR2 SYGVNS. Here the CDR3 DNA reads TGTGCCAGCAGTGAACAGGGCTACACCTTC. Translated, it gives CASSEQGYTF.

CDR3 bases: TGTGCCAGATTTAGCGGGAGCTATGAGCAGTTCTTC. Protein: CARFSGSYEQFF. V usage is TRBV27 and J usage is TRBJ2-1, with 9 positions matching TRBD2. V lost 9 bases, J lost 8 bases, and 5 bases stayed unmatched. The CDR3 extends over 12 amino acids. Germline V CDR1 and CDR2: MNHEY, SMNVEV (reference sequence).

This chain links TRBV11-3 with TRBJ2-7; maybe TRBD1 (6 bases). The CDR3 has 14 residues. Trimming left V 2 bases short and J 6 bases short, with 14 bases between. The germline V gene has CDR1 SGHNT and CDR2 YENEEA. CDR3 sequence (DNA): TGTGCCAGCAGCTTACGCCCACAGGGCTCCGAGCAGTACTTC. It encodes CASSLRPQGSEQYF. Looking up the rest from reference TRBV11-3 and TRBJ2-7 gives the full variable domain: EAGVVQSPRYKIIEKKQPVAFWCNPISGHNTLYWYLQNLGQGPELLIRYENEEAVDDSQLPKDRFSAERLKGVDSTLKIQPAELGDSAVYLCASSLRPQGSEQYFGPGTRLTVT.

J is TRBJ2-5 and V is TRBV7-8; TRBD1 matches at 7 bases. Germline V lookup: CDR1 SGHVS, CDR2 FQNEAQ. The CDR3 covers 14 residues. V shed 0 bases, J shed 3 bases, and the junction held 1 base outside the gene matches. The CDR3 region is CASSLATGEETQYF. Here the CDR3 DNA reads TGTGCCAGCAGCTTAGCTACAGGGGAAGAGACCCAGTACTTC.

The chain couples TRBV23-1 to TRBJ1-5; the D gene is possibly TRBD1 (5 bases). TRBV23-1 is designated an ORF whose function remains uncertain. The CDR3 runs to 16 residues. V was pared by 2 bases and J by 2 bases, with 13 bases between. The CDR3 bases are TGCGCCAGCAGTCAACATGAGGACAAGGGCAATCAGCCCCAGCATTTT. Residues: CASSQHEDKGNQPQHF.

This clone has a single count. The junction differs from germline at one of its ends, possibly a read error. The same CDR3 also results from other DNA sequences found in this sample. The chain joins TRBV5-6 to TRBJ2-7; 7 bases map to TRBD2. CDR3 length: 15 residues. Germline CDR1 and CDR2: SGHDT and YYEEEE. The CDR3 nucleotides read TGTGCCAGCAGCTTTAGGCGGGAGCCCTCCTACGAACAGTACTTC. Protein product: CASSFRREPSYEQYF.